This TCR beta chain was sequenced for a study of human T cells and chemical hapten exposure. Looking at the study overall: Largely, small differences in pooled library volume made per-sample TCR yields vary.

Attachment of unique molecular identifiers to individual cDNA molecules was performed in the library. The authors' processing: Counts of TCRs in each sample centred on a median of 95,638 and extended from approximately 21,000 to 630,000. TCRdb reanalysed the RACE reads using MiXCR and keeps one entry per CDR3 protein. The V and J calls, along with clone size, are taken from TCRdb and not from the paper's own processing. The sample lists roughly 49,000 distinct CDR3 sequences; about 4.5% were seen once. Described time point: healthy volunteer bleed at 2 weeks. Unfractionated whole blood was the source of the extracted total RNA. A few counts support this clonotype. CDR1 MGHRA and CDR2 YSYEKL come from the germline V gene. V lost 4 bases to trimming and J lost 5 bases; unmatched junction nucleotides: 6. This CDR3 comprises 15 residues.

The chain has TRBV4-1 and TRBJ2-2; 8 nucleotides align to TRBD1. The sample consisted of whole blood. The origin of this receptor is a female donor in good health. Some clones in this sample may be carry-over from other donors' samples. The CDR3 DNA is TGCGCCAGCAGCCTCGGACAGGGTTGGACCGGGGAGCTGTTTTTT. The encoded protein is CASSLGQGWTGELFF.